These 15 T cell receptor beta chains were sequenced from one sample in a study of blood T cell repertoires in COVID-19. Clones were read by immunoSEQ multiplex PCR, and TCRdb kept only the in-frame ones, dropping some. The repertoire includes about 270,000 clones, about 88% of them detected once, and roughly 1.6% sits in the top ten. Sequencing was performed on peripheral blood. The receptors were gathered from a human donor with COVID-19, enrolled during active disease. The donor label of this sample is uncertain.

The rearrangement joins TRBV4-1 to TRBJ2-7; 7 bases fit TRBD2. CDR3 length equals 16 residues. The germline CDR1 and CDR2 sequences are MGHRA and YSYEKL. Unmatched junction bases numbered 9, after V lost 0 bases and J lost 4 bases. This CDR3 is CASSQDLWTRSYEQYF. In DNA form, the CDR3 reads TGCGCCAGCAGCCAAGACCTCTGGACTAGAAGTTACGAGCAGTACTTC.

This clone has more than one count but fewer than ten. The genes are TRBV7-3 and TRBJ2-5; 9 bases align to TRBD1. This CDR3 comprises 14 residues. The V segment lost 8 bases and the J segment 4 bases; nucleotides outside the gene matches: 8. CDR1 is SGHTA and CDR2 is FQGTGA in the germline V gene. The CDR3 region has the DNA TGTGCCAGCGCGAGGACAGGGGCTTCAGAGACCCAGTACTTC. Encoded protein: CASARTGASETQYF. Full variable domain (remainder filled in from reference TRBV7-3 and TRBJ2-5): GAGVSQTPSNKVTEKGKYVELRCDPISGHTALYWYRQSLGQGPEFLIYFQGTGAADDSGLPNDRFFAVRPEGSVSTLKIQRTERGDSAVYLCASARTGASETQYFGPGTRLLVL.

The chain links TRBV18 to TRBJ2-7, with TRBD1 matching 10 bases. This CDR3 has 17 amino acids. Per germline, CDR1 KGHSH and CDR2 LQKENI. J lost 12 bases, V lost 2 bases, and 19 bases had no gene match. This chain's CDR3 is CASSPYNPGQGFPDGYF. The CDR3 nucleotides are TGTGCCAGCTCACCATACAACCCGGGACAGGGGTTCCCCGACGGGTACTTC.

V usage is TRBV9 and J usage is TRBJ2-1; D is unresolved. V lost 3 bases to trimming and J lost 9 bases, with 22 bases between them. This CDR3 comprises 16 residues. The germline CDR1 and CDR2 sequences are SGDLS and YYNGEE. CDR3 bases: TGTGCCAGCAGCGCCGGTAGTTTGAGCCGCTATACTGAGCAGTTCTTC. Translating gives CASSAGSLSRYTEQFF.

The chain employs TRBV4-1 and TRBJ2-7; 10 bases line up with TRBD2. With 3 bases clipped from V and 6 bases from J, the junction kept 2 bases outside the gene matches. The CDR3 is 13 residues long. CDR1 MGHRA and CDR2 YSYEKL come from the germline V gene. The CDR3 region has the DNA TGCGCCAGCAGCCAGAGCGGGAGGGTCGAGCAGTACTTC. Translated: CASSQSGRVEQYF.

This rearrangement joins TRBV19 to TRBJ1-1; D perhaps matches TRBD1 (6 bases). Germline values: CDR1 LNHDA, CDR2 SQIVND (reference sequence). Between the trimmed V and J ends, which lost 11 bases and 5 bases, there was a span of 18 bases. The CDR3 has 13 amino acids. The chain's CDR3 is CASGAGARTEAFF. Written as DNA, the CDR3 is TGTGCCTCCGGGGCGGGGGCGAGGACTGAAGCTTTCTTT.

In this sample, this clone turned up many times. The V gene is TRBV5-1, the J gene TRBJ2-1; possible D gene TRBD1, 5 bases. The germline gives CDR1 SGHRS, CDR2 YFSETQ. CDR3 size: 15 residues. Trimming left V 4 bases short and J 1 base short, with 12 bases between. CDR3 nucleotides: TGCGCCAGCAGCGACTTAGGGGCATCCTACAATGAGCAGTTCTTC. Amino acids: CASSDLGASYNEQFF.

This chain uses TRBV19 with TRBJ1-1; D uncertain. Trimming stripped 1 base from V and 0 bases from J, with 12 bases between. CDR1 and CDR2 from the germline V gene are LNHDA and SQIVND (reference sequence). The CDR3 runs 16 residues. CDR3 amino acids: CASSIVSGSLNTEAFF. The CDR3 nucleotides are TGTGCCAGTAGTATAGTTTCCGGGTCGTTGAACACTGAAGCTTTCTTT.

This clone turned up a few times. V and J are TRBV5-4 and TRBJ1-2; possibly TRBD1 for D (6 bases). Germline CDR1 is SGHNT and CDR2 is YYREEE (reference sequence). Trimming removed 4 bases from V and 4 bases from J, with 14 bases in between. The CDR3 spans 14 residues. In DNA form, the CDR3 reads TGTGCCAGCAGCATGGCCCGGGACATCTATGGCTACACCTTC. Amino acid sequence: CASSMARDIYGYTF.

This chain connects TRBV18 to TRBJ1-3; D ambiguous. This CDR3 is built from 15 residues. Germline V gene sequence: CDR1 KGHSH, CDR2 LQKENI. V was trimmed by 4 bases and J by 0 bases, leaving 10 bases between them. The DNA of the CDR3 is TGTGCCAGCTCACGTGCTGGGCTCTCTGGAAACACCATATATTTT. This sequence encodes CASSRAGLSGNTIYF.

The rearrangement links TRBV5-1 to TRBJ2-5; D is undetermined. The CDR3 runs to 14 residues. Germline loops: CDR1 SGHRS, CDR2 YFSETQ. The V and J ends lost 1 base and 2 bases respectively, with 9 bases between them. The CDR3 protein is CASSLLSGQETQYF. CDR3 in DNA: TGCGCCAGCAGCTTGTTGTCCGGGCAAGAGACCCAGTACTTC.

The chain is built from TRBV27 and TRBJ2-1, with TRBD2 matching 10 bases. The CDR3 has 14 amino acids. The V segment lost 3 bases and the J segment 8 bases; nucleotides outside the gene matches: 4. Germline CDR1 MNHEY, CDR2 SMNVEV (reference sequence). CDR3 bases: TGTGCCAGCAGTTTGTCTAGCGGGAGTTATGAGCAGTTCTTC. Translated: CASSLSSGSYEQFF.

This chain connects TRBV30 to TRBJ1-3, with no clear D. Germline V CDR1 and CDR2: GTSNPN, SVGIG (reference sequence). The ends were cut back, 3 bases at V and 4 bases at J, with 16 bases in the middle. The CDR3 contains 15 residues. The CDR3, as DNA: TGTGCCTGGAGCCCGTTTACTCGGGGAGGAAACACCATATATTTT. Its protein product is CAWSPFTRGGNTIYF.

The J gene is TRBJ2-7, the V gene TRBV7-9, with 8 bases aligning to TRBD2. J lost 2 bases, V lost 5 bases, and 11 bases had no gene match. The CDR3 has 16 amino acids. Germline values: CDR1 SEHNR, CDR2 FQNEAQ (reference sequence). This chain's CDR3 is CASSHPPGRETYEQYF. DNA for the CDR3: TGTGCCAGCAGCCATCCCCCCGGGAGGGAGACCTACGAGCAGTACTTC. The whole variable domain, filled in from reference TRBV7-9 and TRBJ2-7, reads DTGVSQNPRHKITKRGQNVTFRCDPISEHNRLYWYRQTLGQGPEFLTYFQNEAQLEKSRLLSDRFSAERPKGSFSTLEIQRTEQGDSAMYLCASSHPPGRETYEQYFGPGTRLTVT.

This sequence joins TRBV24-1 and TRBJ2-2, with 12 bases fitting TRBD2. Germline lookup yields CDR1 KGHDR and CDR2 SFDVKD. The J segment lost 7 bases and the V segment lost 7 bases, leaving 6 bases of the junction unmatched. The CDR3 has 15 amino acids. The DNA for the CDR3 is TGTGCCACCAGCCTAGCGGGAGGGCCGAACGGGGAGCTGTTTTTT. It codes for CATSLAGGPNGELFF.